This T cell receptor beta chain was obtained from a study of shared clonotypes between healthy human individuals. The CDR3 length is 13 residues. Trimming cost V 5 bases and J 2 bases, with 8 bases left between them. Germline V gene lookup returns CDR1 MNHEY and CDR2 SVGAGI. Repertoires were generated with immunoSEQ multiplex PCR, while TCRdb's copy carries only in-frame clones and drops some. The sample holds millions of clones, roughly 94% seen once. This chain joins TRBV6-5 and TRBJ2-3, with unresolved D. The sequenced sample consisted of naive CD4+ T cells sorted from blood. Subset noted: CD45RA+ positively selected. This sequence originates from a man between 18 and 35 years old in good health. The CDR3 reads CASSLDFTDTQYF. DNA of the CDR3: TGTGCCAGCAGTCTCGACTTCACAGATACGCAGTATTTT.